This T cell receptor (beta chain) was recorded in a study of T-cell reconstitution after alpha-beta-depleted transplantation in children. Study-level findings and limits: Surviving recipient cells, namely T cells and thymic progenitors, were the source of high day-60 TCRbeta diversity in some patients. About two months after transplant, alpha-beta T cells reportedly came from several hundred expanded graft clones. Among T cells one year after transplant, newly produced cells accounted for most counts and diversity.

On this clonotype itself: Its target is unknown.

The CDR3 length is 20 residues. Germline loops: CDR1 LGHDT, CDR2 YNNKEL (reference sequence). The trim removed 4 bases at V and 5 bases at J, leaving 18 bases unmatched. Unique molecular identifiers were incorporated when the TCRbeta library was constructed. TCRdb redid the calling of the PCR reads with MiXCR, one entry per CDR3 protein. The repertoire holds some 350,000 distinct CDR3 sequences, with around 15% as singletons. This clonotype was sampled from a male patient between 2 and 9 years old who had a stem cell transplant for acute lymphoblastic leukemia, so the T cells may come from the graft donor. The V gene is TRBV3-1, the J gene TRBJ2-3, with TRBD2 matching over 13 bases. Sequenced material: PBMCs, mostly from graft donor cells, taken 360 days after TCRalphabeta/CD19-depleted stem cell transplant. CDR3 in DNA: TGTGCCAGCAGCCTAACCGGGACTAGCGGGATTCGGGTATTTATAGATACGCAGTATTTT. Protein: CASSLTGTSGIRVFIDTQYF.